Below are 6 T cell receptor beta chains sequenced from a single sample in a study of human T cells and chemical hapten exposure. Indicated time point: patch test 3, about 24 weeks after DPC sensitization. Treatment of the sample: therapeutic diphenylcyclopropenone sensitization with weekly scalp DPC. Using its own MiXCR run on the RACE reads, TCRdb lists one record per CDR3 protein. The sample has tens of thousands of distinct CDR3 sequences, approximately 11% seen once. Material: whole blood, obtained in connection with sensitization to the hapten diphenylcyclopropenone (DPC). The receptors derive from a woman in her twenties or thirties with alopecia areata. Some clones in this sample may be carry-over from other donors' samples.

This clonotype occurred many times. The CDR3: CASSFQGGSNQPQHF. For the CDR3, the DNA is TGCGCCAGCAGCTTTCAAGGGGGTAGCAATCAGCCCCAGCATTTT. This chain links TRBV5-1 with TRBJ1-5, with D tentatively TRBD1 (6 bases). Trimming pared 2 bases from V and 0 bases from J, leaving 9 bases between. The CDR3 totals 15 residues. Germline V gene lookup returns CDR1 SGHRS and CDR2 YFSETQ. Supplemented by reference TRBV5-1 and TRBJ1-5, the full variable domain reads KAGVTQTPRYLIKTRGQQVTLSCSPISGHRSVSWYQQTPGQGLQFLFEYFSETQRNKGNFPGRFSGRQFSNSRSEMNVSTLELGDSALYLCASSFQGGSNQPQHFGDGTRLSIL.

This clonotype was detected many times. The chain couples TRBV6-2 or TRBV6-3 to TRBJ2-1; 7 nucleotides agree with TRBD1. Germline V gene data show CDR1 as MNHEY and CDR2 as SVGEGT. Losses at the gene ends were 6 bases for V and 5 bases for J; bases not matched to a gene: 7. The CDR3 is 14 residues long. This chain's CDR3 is CASSPGTANNEQFF. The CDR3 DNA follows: TGTGCCAGCAGCCCCGGGACAGCGAACAATGAGCAGTTCTTC.

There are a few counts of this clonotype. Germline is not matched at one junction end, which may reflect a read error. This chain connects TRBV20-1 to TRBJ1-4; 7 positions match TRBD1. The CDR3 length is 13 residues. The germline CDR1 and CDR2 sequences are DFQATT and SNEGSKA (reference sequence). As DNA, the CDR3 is TGCAGTGCTGGGACAGAAACTCATGAAAAACTGTTTTTT. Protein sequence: CSAGTETHEKLFF.

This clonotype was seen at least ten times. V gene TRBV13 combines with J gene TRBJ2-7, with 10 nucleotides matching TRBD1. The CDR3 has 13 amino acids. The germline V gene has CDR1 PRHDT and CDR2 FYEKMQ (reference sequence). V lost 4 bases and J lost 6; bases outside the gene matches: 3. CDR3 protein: CASSYGQGGEQYF. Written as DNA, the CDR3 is TGTGCCAGCAGCTATGGACAGGGGGGCGAGCAGTACTTC.

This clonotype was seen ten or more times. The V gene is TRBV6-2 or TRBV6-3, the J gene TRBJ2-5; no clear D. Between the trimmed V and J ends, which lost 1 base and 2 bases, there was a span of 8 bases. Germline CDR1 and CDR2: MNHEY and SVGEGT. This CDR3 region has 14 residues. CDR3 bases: TGTGCCAGCAGTTACTATCTGACACAAGAGACCCAGTACTTC. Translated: CASSYYLTQETQYF.

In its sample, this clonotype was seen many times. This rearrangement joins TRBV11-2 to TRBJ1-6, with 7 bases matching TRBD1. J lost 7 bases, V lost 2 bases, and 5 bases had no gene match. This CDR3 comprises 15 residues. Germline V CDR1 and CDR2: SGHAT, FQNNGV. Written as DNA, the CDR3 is TGTGCCAGCAGCTTATCTGGGACAGAAAATTCACCCCTCCACTTT. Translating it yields CASSLSGTENSPLHF.